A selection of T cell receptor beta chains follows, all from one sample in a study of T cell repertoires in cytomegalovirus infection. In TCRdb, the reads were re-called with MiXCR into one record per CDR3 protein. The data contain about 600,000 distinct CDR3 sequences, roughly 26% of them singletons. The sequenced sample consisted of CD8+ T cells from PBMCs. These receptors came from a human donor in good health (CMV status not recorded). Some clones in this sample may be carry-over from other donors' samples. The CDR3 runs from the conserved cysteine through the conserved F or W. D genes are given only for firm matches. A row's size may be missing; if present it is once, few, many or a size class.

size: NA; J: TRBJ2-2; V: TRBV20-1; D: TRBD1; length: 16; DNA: TGCAGTGCTAGCCCTCGGACAGGAATGGGGACCGGGGAGCTGTTTTTT; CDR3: CSASPRTGMGTGELFF
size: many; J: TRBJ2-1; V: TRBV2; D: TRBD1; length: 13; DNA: TGTGCCAGGACCGGGACAGGAGCGTTTGAGCAGTTCTTC; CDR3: CARTGTGAFEQFF
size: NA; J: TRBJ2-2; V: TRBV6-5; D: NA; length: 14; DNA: TGTGCCAGCAGTCCGGCTACAGGGACCGGGGAGCTGTTTTTT; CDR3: CASSPATGTGELFF
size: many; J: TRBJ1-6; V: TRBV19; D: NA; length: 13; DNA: TGTGCCAGTGCGGACGGAGATAATTCACCCCTCCACTTT; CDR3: CASADGDNSPLHF
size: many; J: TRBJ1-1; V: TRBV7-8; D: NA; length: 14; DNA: TGTGCCAGCAGCAGGTGGGCGGGGGGCACTGAAGCTTTCTTT; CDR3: CASSRWAGGTEAFF
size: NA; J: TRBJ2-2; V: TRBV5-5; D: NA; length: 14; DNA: TGTGCCAGCAACCAGGGTGTGAACACCGGGGAGCTGTTTTTT; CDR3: CASNQGVNTGELFF
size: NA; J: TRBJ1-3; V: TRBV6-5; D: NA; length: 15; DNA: TGTGCCAGCAGTCCTTCAGGGTTTAGCGGAAACACCATATATTTT; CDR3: CASSPSGFSGNTIYF
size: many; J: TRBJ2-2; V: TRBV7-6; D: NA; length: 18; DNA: TGTGCCAGCAGCGGGTACACGGACAGCAAGTTTAACACCGGGGAGCTGTTTTTT; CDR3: CASSGYTDSKFNTGELFF
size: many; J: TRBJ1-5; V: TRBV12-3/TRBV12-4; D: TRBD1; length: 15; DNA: TGTGCCAGCAGTCCGAGTGGGACAGGGAGTCAGCCCCAGCATTTT; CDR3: CASSPSGTGSQPQHF
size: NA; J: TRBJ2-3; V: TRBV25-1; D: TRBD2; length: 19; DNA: TGTGCCAGCAGTGAATATGTGACTAGCGCCGCCCTAAGCACAGATACGCAGTATTTT; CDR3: CASSEYVTSAALSTDTQYF